The clone carrying this T cell receptor beta chain was counted a few times. The antigen remains undetermined. The sample comes from a study of T cells after yellow fever vaccination. Findings of the study overall: The secondary response was weaker but peaked faster, day 5 versus 15. Abundant clonotypes from the bulk population could get into FACS-sorted repertoires as contaminants.

Trimming stripped 0 bases from V and 2 bases from J, with 12 bases between. The CDR3 spans 16 residues. Germline CDR1 is SGDLS and CDR2 is YYNGEE. TCRdb called the 5' RACE reads again in MiXCR, with one record for every CDR3 protein. The table has 450,000 to 650,000 distinct CDR3 sequences, about 13% seen once. The genes are TRBV9 and TRBJ2-1; D possibly corresponds to TRBD2 (6 bases). Sequencing used PBMCs, obtained on the day of the yellow fever booster vaccination. The clonotype was recovered from a man in his thirties or forties who received the YFV17D yellow fever vaccine. CDR3 sequence: CASSVEVGGPYNEQFF. The CDR3 DNA reads as TGTGCCAGCAGCGTAGAGGTGGGAGGCCCCTACAATGAGCAGTTCTTC.